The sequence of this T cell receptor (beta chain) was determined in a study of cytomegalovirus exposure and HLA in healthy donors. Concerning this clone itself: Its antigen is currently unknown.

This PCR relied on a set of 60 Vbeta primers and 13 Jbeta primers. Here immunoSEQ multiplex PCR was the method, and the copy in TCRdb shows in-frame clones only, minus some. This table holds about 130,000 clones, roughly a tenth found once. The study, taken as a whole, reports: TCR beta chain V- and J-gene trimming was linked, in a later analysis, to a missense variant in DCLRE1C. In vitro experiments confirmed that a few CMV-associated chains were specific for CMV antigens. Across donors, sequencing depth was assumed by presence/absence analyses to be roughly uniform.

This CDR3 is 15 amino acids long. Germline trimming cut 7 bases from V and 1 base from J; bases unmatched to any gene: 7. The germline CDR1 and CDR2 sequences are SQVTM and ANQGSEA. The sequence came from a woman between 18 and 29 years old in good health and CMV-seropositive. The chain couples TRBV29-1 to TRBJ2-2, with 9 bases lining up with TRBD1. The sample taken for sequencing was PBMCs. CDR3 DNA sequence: TGCAGCGCCTCAGGGGACAGGGTGAACACCGGGGAGCTGTTTTTT. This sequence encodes CSASGDRVNTGELFF.